The table lists the clone carrying this TCR beta chain with many counts. The data stem from a study of neurological immune-mediated disorders. Regarding time point: longitudinal time-point 3. V was trimmed by 6 bases and J by 1 base, leaving 9 bases between them. From germline, CDR1 is DFQATT and CDR2 SNEGSKA (reference sequence). This CDR3 is built from 12 residues. By 5'RACE with 10-nucleotide random UMIs, the cDNA was made. A single run covered 15-18 subjects with over 200 million TCR-beta sequences. From the 5' RACE reads, TCRdb called clonotypes with MiXCR, one entry per CDR3 protein. The sample shows approximately 50,000 distinct CDR3 sequences, roughly 7.7% of them seen only once.

The gene calls are TRBV20-1 and TRBJ1-1; no clear D gene. This receptor was taken from a middle-aged woman in good health. Sequencing input: PBMCs. CDR3: CSATGENTEAFF. In DNA form, the CDR3 reads TGCAGTGCCACGGGCGAGAACACTGAAGCTTTCTTT.